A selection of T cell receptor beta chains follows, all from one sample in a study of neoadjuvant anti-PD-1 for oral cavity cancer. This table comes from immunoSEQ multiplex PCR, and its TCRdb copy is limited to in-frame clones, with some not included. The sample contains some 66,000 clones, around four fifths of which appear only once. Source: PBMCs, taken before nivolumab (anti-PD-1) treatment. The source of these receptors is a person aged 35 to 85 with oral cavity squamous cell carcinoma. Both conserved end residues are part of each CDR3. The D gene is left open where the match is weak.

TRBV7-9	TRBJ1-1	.	TGTGCCAGCACCATTTCGGGGATTTTGAACACTGAAGCTTTCTTT	CASTISGILNTEAFF
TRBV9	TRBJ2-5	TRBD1	TGTGCCAGCAGCGTAGCCGGACAGGGGGCGGGAGAGACCCAGTACTTC	CASSVAGQGAGETQYF
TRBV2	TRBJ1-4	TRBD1	TGTGCCAGCAGTGTGTGGACAGGGGGCGAAAAACTGTTTTTT	CASSVWTGGEKLFF
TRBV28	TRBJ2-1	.	TGTGCCAGCAGTCCCCCCGGCGGGGCCTACAATGAGCAGTTCTTC	CASSPPGGAYNEQFF
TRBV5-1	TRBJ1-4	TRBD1	TGCGCCAGCAGCGATCAGGGACAGGGTAATGAAAAACTGTTTTTT	CASSDQGQGNEKLFF
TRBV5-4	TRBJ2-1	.	TGTGCCAGCAGCTTGGGGCAATACAATGAGCAGTTCTTC	CASSLGQYNEQFF
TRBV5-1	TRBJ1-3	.	TGCGCCAGCAGCCCTGGAGACTCTGGAAACACCATATATTTT	CASSPGDSGNTIYF
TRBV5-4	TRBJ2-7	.	TGTGCCAGCAGCTTGAGGACCGAGCAGTACTTC	CASSLRTEQYF
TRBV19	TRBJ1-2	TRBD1	TGTGCCAGTAGTACCGGGACAGGACTGTATGGCTACACCTTC	CASSTGTGLYGYTF
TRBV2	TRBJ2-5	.	TGTGCCAGCAATCTCGGAGAGACCCAGTACTTC	CASNLGETQYF
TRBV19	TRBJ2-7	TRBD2	TGTGCCAGTAGTTCCTCTGGACTAGTCGCCTACGAGCAGTACTTC	CASSSSGLVAYEQYF
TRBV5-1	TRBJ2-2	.	TGCGCCAGCAGCTTGCAGGGGACCGGGGAGCTGTTTTTT	CASSLQGTGELFF
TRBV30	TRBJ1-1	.	TGTGCCTGGAGTTTTCAGGGCATCGAAGCTTTCTTT	CAWSFQGIEAFF
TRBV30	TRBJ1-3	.	TGTGCCTGGAGTCAAAGGATGAGGGACACCATATATTTT	CAWSQRMRDTIYF
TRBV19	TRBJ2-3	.	TGTGCCAGTAGTATAACCGGGATCGCTAGCACAGATACGCAGTATTTT	CASSITGIASTDTQYF
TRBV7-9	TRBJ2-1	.	TGTGCCAGCAGCCCATTGGGTGGCAGGACGTACAATGAGCAGTTCTTC	CASSPLGGRTYNEQFF
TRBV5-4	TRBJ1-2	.	TGTGCCAGCAGCTTTTCCCTAACAGGGCGCGGGAGTGGCTACACCTTC	CASSFSLTGRGSGYTF
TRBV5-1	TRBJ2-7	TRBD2	TGCGCCAGCAGCCTGGGACCGCGGACTAGCGTCAACGAGCAGTACTTC	CASSLGPRTSVNEQYF
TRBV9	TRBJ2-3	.	TGTGCCAGCAGCCTCCGACTAGTAGAGGATACGCAGTATTTT	CASSLRLVEDTQYF
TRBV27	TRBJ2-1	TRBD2	TGTGCCAGCAGGTCTGGACTAGCCCGTTCTCGTTTTACCTACAATGAGCAGTTCTTC	CASRSGLARSRFTYNEQFF